This TCR beta chain is from a study of beta chain features in type 1 diabetes. As for the study in general: There was similarity between patients and healthy donors in age, gender and cell yields. Study observations and caveats: A potential PCR bias toward shorter templates would be equal in patient and control samples. All four CD4+ subsets from Type 1 diabetes patients carried moderately but significantly shorter TCRB CDR3s. There were fewer insertions and more deletions at the VDJ junctions of type 1 diabetes patients. Since sequencing was performed on cDNA, cells with high TCR expression could be over-represented.

Sequenced material consisted of expressed TCRB transcripts (all of the isolated RNA was reverse transcribed). The assay was immunoSEQ multiplex PCR, and TCRdb's table has in-frame clones only and misses some. Here the sample spans a few hundred thousand clones, 24% being singletons. CDR3 length: 11 amino acids. Germline CDR1 and CDR2: DFQATT and SNEGSKA (reference sequence). Trimming cost V 4 bases and J 7 bases; bases outside gene matches: 3. This clone was counted a few times. The antigen is unknown. Material: naive CD4+ T cells from blood. The clonotype originates from a woman under 40 with type 1 diabetes. This chain connects TRBV20-1 to TRBJ1-1; 7 nucleotides agree with TRBD1. CDR3: CSAKQGIEAFF. CDR3 sequence (DNA): TGCAGTGCTAAACAGGGGATTGAAGCTTTCTTT.